This T cell receptor beta chain is drawn from a study of T cells in Graves' hyperthyroidism and ophthalmopathy. This clonotype was seen more than once but under ten times. TCR beta CDR3 region amplification was performed from RNA transcripts. The HTBI primer set was used in a first-round RT-PCR of the TCR CDR3. Each CDR3 protein is one row after TCRdb ran MiXCR on the multiplex PCR reads. The sample has more than 500,000 distinct CDR3 sequences; roughly 15% are singletons. Sequencing input: blood. The TCR was taken from a woman between 35 and 50 years old with Graves' ophthalmopathy.

The CDR3 is CASSTRLAEQYF. The CDR3 region has the DNA TGTGCCAGCAGCACTCGACTAGCCGAGCAGTACTTC. The chain uses TRBV6-5 and TRBJ2-7, with 7 nucleotides matching TRBD2. CDR1 and CDR2 (germline): MNHEY, SVGAGI. Losses at the gene ends were 6 bases for V and 6 bases for J; bases not matched to a gene: 5. This CDR3 contains 12 residues.